A single count supports the clone carrying this TCR beta chain. The data were taken from a study of blood T cell repertoires in COVID-19. Produced via immunoSEQ multiplex PCR; TCRdb's table is partial and in-frame only. Of over 120,000 clones in the sample, almost 80% are singletons; the top ten hold 2.5% to 3.5%. CDR3 length: 15 amino acids. V was pared by 5 bases and J by 4 bases, with 14 bases between. CDR1 is MNHEY and CDR2 is SVGEGT in the germline V gene. This clonotype was obtained from a woman in her forties or fifties who had recovered from COVID-19. The chain links TRBV6-2 or TRBV6-3 to TRBJ2-2; D may be TRBD2 (6 bases). Sequencing was performed on PBMCs or T cells enriched from blood (not recorded which). The CDR3 nucleotides are TGTGCCAGCAGTCAAGCTGGGGGGAGCACCGGGGAGCTGTTTTTT. This sequence encodes CASSQAGGSTGELFF.